This TCR beta chain was sequenced during a study of T cell responses to AZD1222 COVID-19 vaccine. Findings and limits, study-wide: There were vaccine-associated CD4 TCRs across spike, dominant at 160-218 and 743-854.

This clone came up a few times. The antigen is not known. Trimming left V 1 base short and J 6 bases short, with 5 bases between. The CDR3 is made up of 11 amino acids. CDR1 and CDR2 (germline): GTSNPN, SVGIG (reference sequence). Sequencing was performed with immunoSEQ multiplex PCR; in TCRdb, only in-frame clones are kept and a portion is missing. This table holds about 110,000 clones, about 87% found once. This TCR came from an adult in good health. The source was peripheral blood, collected on day 0 of AZD1222 vaccination. This rearrangement joins TRBV30 to TRBJ2-3; D possibly corresponds to TRBD1 (5 bases). The CDR3 DNA sequence: TGTGCCTGGAGTGAGGGGGATACGCAGTATTTT. Encoded protein: CAWSEGDTQYF.